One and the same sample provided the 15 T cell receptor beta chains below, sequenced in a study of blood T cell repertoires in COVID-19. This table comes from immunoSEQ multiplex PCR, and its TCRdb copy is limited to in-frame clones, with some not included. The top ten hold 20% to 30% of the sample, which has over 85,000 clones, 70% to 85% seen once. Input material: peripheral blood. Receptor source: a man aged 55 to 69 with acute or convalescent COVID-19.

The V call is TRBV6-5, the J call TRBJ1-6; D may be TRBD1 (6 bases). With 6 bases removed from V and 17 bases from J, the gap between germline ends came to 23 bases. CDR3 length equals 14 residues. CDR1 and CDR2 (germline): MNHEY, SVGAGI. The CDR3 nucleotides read TGTGCCAGCAGCCTCAGACAGGACTTACAAGTGTTCCACTTT. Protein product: CASSLRQDLQVFHF.

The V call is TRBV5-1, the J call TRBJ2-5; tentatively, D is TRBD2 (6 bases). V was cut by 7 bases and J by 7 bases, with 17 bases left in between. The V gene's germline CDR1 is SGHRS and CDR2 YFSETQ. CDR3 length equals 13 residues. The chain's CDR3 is CASGTGDIGTQYF. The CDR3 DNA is TGCGCCAGCGGAACGGGGGATATAGGGACCCAGTACTTC.

DNA for the CDR3: TGCGCCAGCAGCCAGAACACCGGGGAGCTGTTTTTT. Its protein is CASSQNTGELFF. J is TRBJ2-2 and V is TRBV5-1; D not certain. The CDR3 has 12 residues. V dropped 4 bases and J dropped 1 base, with 2 bases sitting between them. Germline V gene data show CDR1 as SGHRS and CDR2 as YFSETQ.

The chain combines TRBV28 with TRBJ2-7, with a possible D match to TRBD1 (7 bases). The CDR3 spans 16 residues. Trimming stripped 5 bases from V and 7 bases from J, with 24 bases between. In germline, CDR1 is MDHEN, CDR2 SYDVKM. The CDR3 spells CASSVPLGQAAGEQYF. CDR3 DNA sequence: TGTGCCAGCAGTGTTCCGCTCGGACAGGCGGCGGGGGAGCAGTACTTC.

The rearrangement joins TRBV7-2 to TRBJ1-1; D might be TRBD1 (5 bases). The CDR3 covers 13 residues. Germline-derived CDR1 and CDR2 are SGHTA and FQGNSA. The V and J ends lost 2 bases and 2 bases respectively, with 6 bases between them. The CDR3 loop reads CASSLQGNTEAFF. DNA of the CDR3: TGTGCCAGCAGCTTACAGGGAAACACTGAAGCTTTCTTT.

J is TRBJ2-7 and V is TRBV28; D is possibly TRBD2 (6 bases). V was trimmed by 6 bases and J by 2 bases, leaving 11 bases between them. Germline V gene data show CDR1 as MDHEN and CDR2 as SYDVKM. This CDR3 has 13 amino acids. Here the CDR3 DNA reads TGTGCCAGCAGAGGGACTGGTACCTACGAGCAGTACTTC. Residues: CASRGTGTYEQYF.

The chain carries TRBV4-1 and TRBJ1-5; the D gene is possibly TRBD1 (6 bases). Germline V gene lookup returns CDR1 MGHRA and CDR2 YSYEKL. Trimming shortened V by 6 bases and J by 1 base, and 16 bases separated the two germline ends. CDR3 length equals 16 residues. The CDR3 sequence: CASRKGGGASNQPQHF. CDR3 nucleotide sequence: TGCGCCAGCAGAAAAGGGGGAGGGGCGAGCAATCAGCCCCAGCATTTT.

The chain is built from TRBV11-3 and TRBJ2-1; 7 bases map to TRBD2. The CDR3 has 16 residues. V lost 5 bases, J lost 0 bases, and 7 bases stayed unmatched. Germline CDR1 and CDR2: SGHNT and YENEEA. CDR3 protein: CASSRGGGRSYNEQFF. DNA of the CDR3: TGTGCCAGCAGCAGAGGCGGGGGTCGCTCCTACAATGAGCAGTTCTTC.

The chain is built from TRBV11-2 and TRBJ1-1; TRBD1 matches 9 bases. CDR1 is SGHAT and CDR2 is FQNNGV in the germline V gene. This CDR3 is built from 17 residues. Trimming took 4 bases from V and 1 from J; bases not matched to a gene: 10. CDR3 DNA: TGTGCCAGCAGCTCTGGACAGGGGAGGACTGGGAACACTGAAGCTTTCTTT. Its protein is CASSSGQGRTGNTEAFF.

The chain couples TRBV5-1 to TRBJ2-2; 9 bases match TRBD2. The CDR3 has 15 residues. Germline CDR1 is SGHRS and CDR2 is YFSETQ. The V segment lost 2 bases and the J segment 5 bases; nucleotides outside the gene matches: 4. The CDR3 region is CASSFDSGGTGELFF. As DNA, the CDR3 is TGCGCCAGCAGCTTCGACAGCGGGGGGACCGGGGAGCTGTTTTTT.

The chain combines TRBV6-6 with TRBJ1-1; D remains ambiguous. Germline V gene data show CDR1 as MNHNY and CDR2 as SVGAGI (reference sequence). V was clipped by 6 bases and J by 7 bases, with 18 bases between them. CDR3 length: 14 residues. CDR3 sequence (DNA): TGTGCCAGCAGCCCTACCAGGCAAGAGAGTGAAGCTTTCTTT. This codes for CASSPTRQESEAFF.

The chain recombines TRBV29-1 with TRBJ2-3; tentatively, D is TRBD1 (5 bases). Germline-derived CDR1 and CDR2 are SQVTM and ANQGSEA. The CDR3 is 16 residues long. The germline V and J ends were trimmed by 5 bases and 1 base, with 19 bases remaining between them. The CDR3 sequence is CSVPVRRVVGTDTQYF. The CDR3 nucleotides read TGCAGCGTTCCCGTCCGCAGGGTGGTGGGCACAGATACGCAGTATTTT.

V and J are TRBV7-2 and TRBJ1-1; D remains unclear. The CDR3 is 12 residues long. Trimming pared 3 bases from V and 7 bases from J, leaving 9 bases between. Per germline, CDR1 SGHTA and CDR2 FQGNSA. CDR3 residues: CASSFGRVEAFF. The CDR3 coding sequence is TGTGCCAGCAGCTTTGGGCGGGTTGAAGCTTTCTTT.

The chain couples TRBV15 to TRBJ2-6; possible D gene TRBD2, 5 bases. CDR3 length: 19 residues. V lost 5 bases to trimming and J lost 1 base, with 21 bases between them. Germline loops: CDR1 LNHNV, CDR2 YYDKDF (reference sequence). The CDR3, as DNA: TGTGCCACCAGCCCTGGACGGAGGCAGGCGCAATCTGGGGCCAACGTCCTGACTTTC. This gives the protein CATSPGRRQAQSGANVLTF.

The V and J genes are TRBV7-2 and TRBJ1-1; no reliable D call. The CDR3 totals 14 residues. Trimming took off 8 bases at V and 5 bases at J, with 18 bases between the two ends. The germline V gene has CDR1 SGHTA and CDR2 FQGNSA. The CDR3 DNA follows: TGTGCCAGCCTAGAAGGCCGAACTAGGACTGAAGCTTTCTTT. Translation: CASLEGRTRTEAFF.